This record concerns one T cell receptor (beta chain) sequence. Germline V gives CDR1 LNHDA, CDR2 SQIVND (reference sequence). This CDR3 region has 15 residues. V gave up 3 bases and J gave up 2 bases; unmatched junction bases: 5. Per the original methods: Reference gene primer amplification in the assay estimated nucleated cell counts. The data were produced by immunoSEQ multiplex PCR, yet TCRdb's version contains in-frame clones alone and is incomplete. Clone size and V and J calls were adopted from that table, with D and trimming inferred from the DNA. The sample has about 60,000 clones; 70% to 90% are singletons. This entry belongs to a study of blood T cell repertoires in COVID-19. As for the study in general: Researchers got acute and convalescent COVID-19 samples from the United States, Italy and Spain. PBMCs, B-cell-depleted T cells, or T cells were the source of the cDNA or gDNA that made up the material.

This rearrangement joins TRBV19 to TRBJ2-7; 9 bases fit TRBD1. This receptor was identified in a man between 65 and 85 years old with acute or convalescent COVID-19. Sequenced sample: peripheral blood. The CDR3: CASSMRGQGPYEQYF. CDR3 bases: TGTGCCAGTAGTATGAGGGGACAGGGACCCTACGAGCAGTACTTC. The full variable domain, with the rest looked up from reference TRBV19 and TRBJ2-7, is DGGITQSPKYLFRKEGQNVTLSCEQNLNHDAMYWYRQDPGQGLRLIYYSQIVNDFQKGDIAEGYSVSREKKESFPLTVTSAQKNPTAFYLCASSMRGQGPYEQYFGPGTRLTVT.